This T cell receptor beta chain derives from a study of cytomegalovirus exposure and HLA in healthy donors. Study context: Early released data had tens of millions of unique TCRs, all coming from HLA-typed donors. Study-level findings and limits: Across donors, sequencing depth was assumed by presence/absence analyses to be roughly uniform. Researchers left out some V segments, among them TRBV6-2 and TRBV6-3, as indistinguishable. In an earlier analysis, most TCR beta V segments were productive about 87% or about 30% of the time.

The V gene's germline CDR1 is KGHSH and CDR2 LQKENI. V was pared by 2 bases and J by 5 bases, with 12 bases between. CDR3 length: 14 residues. 13 Jbeta primers and 60 Vbeta primers were used for the PCR. This table comes from immunoSEQ multiplex PCR, and its TCRdb copy is limited to in-frame clones, with some not included. The sample contains approximately 130,000 clones, 80% to 85% of which appear only once. As to this clone: What it binds is not known.

The sequence derives from a boy between 10 and 17 years old in good health and CMV-seronegative. The sequencing sample was made of PBMCs. The chain links TRBV18 to TRBJ1-1; tentative D call: TRBD1 (6 bases). This CDR3 is CASSPKGEGTEAFF. As DNA, the CDR3 is TGTGCCAGCTCACCAAAGGGGGAGGGTACTGAAGCTTTCTTT.